Detailed here is one T cell receptor beta chain. Its antigen is unknown. The data belong to a study of PD-L1 blockade in urothelial cancer. The study's findings and limits: At 3 weeks on treatment, tumor-associated clones expanded more with durable benefit.

As to time point: pretreatment peripheral blood. The method was immunoSEQ multiplex PCR; TCRdb's version includes in-frame clones alone and lacks a portion of them. This table has under 70,000 clones, 85% to 90% appearing once. Germline-derived CDR1 and CDR2 are SGHAT and FQNNGV. The V segment lost 3 bases and the J segment 7 bases; nucleotides outside the gene matches: 10. The CDR3 is 17 amino acids. V is TRBV11-2 and J is TRBJ2-1; the match to TRBD2 covers 12 bases. The sample here was PBMCs, taken around atezolizumab (anti-PD-L1) treatment. The TCR sequence derives from a man aged 65-85 years with urothelial cancer. CDR3 coding DNA: TGTGCCAGCAGCTTGACATGGACTAGCGGGATTTGGAATGAGCAGTTCTTC. Protein: CASSLTWTSGIWNEQFF. The whole variable domain, filled in from reference TRBV11-2 and TRBJ2-1, reads EAGVAQSPRYKIIEKRQSVAFWCNPISGHATLYWYQQILGQGPKLLIQFQNNGVVDDSQLPKDRFSAERLKGVDSTLKIQPAKLEDSAVYLCASSLTWTSGIWNEQFFGPGTRLTVL.